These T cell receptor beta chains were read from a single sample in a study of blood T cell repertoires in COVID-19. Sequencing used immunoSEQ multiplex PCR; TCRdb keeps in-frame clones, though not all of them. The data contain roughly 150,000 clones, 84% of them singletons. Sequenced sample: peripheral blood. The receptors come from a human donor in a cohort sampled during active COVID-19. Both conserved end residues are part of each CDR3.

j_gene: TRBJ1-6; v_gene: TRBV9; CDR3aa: CASSVGHPYSGQKNSPLHF
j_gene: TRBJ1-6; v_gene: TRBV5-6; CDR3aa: CASSPGTPPLHF
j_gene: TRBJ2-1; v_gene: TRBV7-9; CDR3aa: CASSPRFLLRYNEQFF
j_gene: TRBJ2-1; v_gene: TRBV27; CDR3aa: CASNPGTSLANEQFF
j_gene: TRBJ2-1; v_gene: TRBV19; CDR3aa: CASTPGQSIYNEQFF
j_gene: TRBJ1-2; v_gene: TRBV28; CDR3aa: CAIPEGSNGYTF
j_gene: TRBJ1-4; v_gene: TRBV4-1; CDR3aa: CASSLAPGHRGATNEKLFF
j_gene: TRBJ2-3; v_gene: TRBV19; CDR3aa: CASSPLWGSGRARGTDTQYF
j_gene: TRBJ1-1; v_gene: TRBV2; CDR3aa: CASTRWGETLLF
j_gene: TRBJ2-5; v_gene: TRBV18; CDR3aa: CASSVTSGQETQYF
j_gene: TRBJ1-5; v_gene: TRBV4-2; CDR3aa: CASSQGYNNQPQHF
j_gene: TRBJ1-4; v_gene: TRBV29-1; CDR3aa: CSVVTGGPWEKLFF
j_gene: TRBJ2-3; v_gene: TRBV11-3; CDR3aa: CASSSPGQGRDTQYF
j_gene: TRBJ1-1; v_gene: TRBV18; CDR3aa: CASSPLRGLNTEAFF
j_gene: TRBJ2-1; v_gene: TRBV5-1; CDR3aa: CASSGGGYNEQFF
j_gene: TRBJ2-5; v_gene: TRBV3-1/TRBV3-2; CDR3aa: CASSLTRSAQYF
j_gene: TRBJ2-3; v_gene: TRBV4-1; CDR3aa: CASSQPHTDTQYF
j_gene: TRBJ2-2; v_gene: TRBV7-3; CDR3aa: CASSLAAGLDTGELFF
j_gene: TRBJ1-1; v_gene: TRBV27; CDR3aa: CASSLGGSGTEAFF
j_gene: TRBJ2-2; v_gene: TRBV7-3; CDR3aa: CASSLLSNTGELFF
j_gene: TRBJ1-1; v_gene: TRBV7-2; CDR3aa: CASSSPDRGTEAFF
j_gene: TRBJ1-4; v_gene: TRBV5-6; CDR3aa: CASSSYDRTNEKLFF
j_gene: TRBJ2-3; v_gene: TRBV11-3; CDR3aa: CASSSGVTDTQYF